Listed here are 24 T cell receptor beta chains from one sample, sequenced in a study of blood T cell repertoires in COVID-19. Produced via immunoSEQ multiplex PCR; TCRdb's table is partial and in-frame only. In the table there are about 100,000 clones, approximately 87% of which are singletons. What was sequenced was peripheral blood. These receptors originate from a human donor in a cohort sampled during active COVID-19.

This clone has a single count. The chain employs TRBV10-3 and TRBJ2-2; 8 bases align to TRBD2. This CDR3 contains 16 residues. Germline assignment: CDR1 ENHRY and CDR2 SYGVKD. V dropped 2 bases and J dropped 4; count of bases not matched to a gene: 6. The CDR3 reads CAISEASGGTTGELFF. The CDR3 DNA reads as TGTGCCATCAGTGAGGCGTCGGGGGGGACCACCGGGGAGCTGTTTTTT.

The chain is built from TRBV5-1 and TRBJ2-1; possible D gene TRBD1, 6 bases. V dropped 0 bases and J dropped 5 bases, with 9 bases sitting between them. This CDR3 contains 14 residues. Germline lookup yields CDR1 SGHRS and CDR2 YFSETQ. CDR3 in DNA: TGCGCCAGCAGCTTGGGGGACATAAACAATGAGCAGTTCTTC. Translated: CASSLGDINNEQFF.

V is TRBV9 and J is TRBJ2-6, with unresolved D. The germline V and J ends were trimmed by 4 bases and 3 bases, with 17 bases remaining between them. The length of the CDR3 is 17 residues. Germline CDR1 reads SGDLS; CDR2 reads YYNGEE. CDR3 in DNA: TGTGCCAGCAGCCCAGACCCTTTGCCGGGTGGGGCCAACGTCCTGACTTTC. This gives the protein CASSPDPLPGGANVLTF.

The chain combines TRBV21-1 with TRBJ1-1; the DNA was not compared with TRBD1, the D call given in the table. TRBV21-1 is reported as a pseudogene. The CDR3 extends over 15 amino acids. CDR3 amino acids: CASSKGTGEGTEAFF. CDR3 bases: TGTGCCAGCAGCAAAGGGACAGGGGAAGGCACTGAAGCTTTCTTT.

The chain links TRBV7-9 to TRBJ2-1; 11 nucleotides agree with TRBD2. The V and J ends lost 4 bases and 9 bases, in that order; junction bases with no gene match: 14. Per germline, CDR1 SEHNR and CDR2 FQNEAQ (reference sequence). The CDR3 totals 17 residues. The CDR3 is CASSSFLAGGPSGEQFF. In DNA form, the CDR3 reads TGTGCCAGCAGCTCCTTTTTAGCGGGAGGGCCCTCGGGTGAGCAGTTCTTC.

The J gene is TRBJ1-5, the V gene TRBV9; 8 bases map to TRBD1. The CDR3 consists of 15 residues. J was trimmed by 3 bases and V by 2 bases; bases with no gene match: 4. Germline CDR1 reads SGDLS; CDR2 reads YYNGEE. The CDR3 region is CASSVAGGLNQPQHF. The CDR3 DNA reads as TGTGCCAGCAGCGTTGCAGGGGGCCTCAATCAGCCCCAGCATTTT.

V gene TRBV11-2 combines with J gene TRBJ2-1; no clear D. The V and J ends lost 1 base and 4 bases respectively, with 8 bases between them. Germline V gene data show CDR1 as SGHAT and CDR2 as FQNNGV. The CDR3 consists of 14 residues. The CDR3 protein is CASSLAVWYNEQFF. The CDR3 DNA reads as TGTGCCAGCAGCTTAGCGGTTTGGTACAATGAGCAGTTCTTC. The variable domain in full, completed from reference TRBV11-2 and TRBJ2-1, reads EAGVAQSPRYKIIEKRQSVAFWCNPISGHATLYWYQQILGQGPKLLIQFQNNGVVDDSQLPKDRFSAERLKGVDSTLKIQPAKLEDSAVYLCASSLAVWYNEQFFGPGTRLTVL.

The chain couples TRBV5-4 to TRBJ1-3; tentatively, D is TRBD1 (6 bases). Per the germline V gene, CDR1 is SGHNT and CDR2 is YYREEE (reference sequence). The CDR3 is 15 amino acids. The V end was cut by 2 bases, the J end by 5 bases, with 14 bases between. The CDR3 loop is CASSLMSGARNTIYF. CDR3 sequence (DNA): TGTGCCAGCAGCTTAATGTCAGGGGCTAGAAACACCATATATTTT. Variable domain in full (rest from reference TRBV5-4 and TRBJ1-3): ETGVTQSPTHLIKTRGQQVTLRCSSQSGHNTVSWYQQALGQGPQFIFQYYREEENGRGNFPPRFSGLQFPNYSSELNVNALELDDSALYLCASSLMSGARNTIYFGEGSWLTVV.

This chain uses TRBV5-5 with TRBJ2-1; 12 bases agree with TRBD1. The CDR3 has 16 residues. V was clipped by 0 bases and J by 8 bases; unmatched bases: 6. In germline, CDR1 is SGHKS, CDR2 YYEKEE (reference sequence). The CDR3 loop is CASSLGGQGASDEQFF. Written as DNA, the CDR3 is TGTGCCAGCAGCTTGGGGGGACAGGGGGCTTCGGATGAGCAGTTCTTC.

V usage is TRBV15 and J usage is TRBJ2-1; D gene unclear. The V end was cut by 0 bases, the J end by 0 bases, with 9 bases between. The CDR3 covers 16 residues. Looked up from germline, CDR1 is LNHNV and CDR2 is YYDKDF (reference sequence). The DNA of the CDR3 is TGTGCCACCAGCAGAGATCTTCTCAGCTCCTACAATGAGCAGTTCTTC. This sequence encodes CATSRDLLSSYNEQFF. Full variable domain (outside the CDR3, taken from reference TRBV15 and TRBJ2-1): DAMVIQNPRYQVTQFGKPVTLSCSQTLNHNVMYWYQQKSSQAPKLLFHYYDKDFNNEADTPDNFQSRRPNTSFCFLDIRSPGLGDTAMYLCATSRDLLSSYNEQFFGPGTRLTVL.

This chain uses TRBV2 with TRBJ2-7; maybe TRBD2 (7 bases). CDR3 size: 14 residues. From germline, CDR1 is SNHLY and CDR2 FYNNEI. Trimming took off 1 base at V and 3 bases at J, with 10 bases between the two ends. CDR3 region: CASSEGGGGYEQYF. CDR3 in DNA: TGTGCCAGCAGTGAAGGAGGGGGGGGCTACGAGCAGTACTTC. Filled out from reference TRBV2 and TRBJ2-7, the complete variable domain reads EPEVTQTPSHQVTQMGQEVILRCVPISNHLYFYWYRQILGQKVEFLVSFYNNEISEKSEIFDDQFSVERPDGSNFTLKIRSTKLEDSAMYFCASSEGGGGYEQYFGPGTRLTVT.

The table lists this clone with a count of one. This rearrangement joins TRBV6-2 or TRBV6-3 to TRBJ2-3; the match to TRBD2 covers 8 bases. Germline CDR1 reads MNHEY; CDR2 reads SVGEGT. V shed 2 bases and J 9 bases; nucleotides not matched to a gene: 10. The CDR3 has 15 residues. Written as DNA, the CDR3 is TGTGCCAGCAGTTACGACGGGGGGGGCGGTGGGACGCAGTATTTT. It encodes CASSYDGGGGGTQYF.

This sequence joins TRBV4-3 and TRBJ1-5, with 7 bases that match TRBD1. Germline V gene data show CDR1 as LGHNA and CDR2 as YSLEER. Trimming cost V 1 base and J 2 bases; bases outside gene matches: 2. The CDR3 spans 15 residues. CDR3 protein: CASSQGQGRNQPQHF. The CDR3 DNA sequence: TGCGCCAGCAGCCAAGGACAGGGACGCAATCAGCCCCAGCATTTT.

CDR3 nucleotides: TGTGCCAGCAGCCCAACCCGACAGCTAAGGTATAGCAATCAGCCCCAGCATTTT. Its protein product is CASSPTRQLRYSNQPQHF. J is TRBJ1-5 and V is TRBV3-1 (or the pseudogene TRBV3-2), with D perhaps TRBD1 (5 bases). Trimming took 4 bases from V and 0 from J, leaving 19 bases between them. CDR1 and CDR2 from the germline V gene are LGHDT and YNNKEL (reference sequence). CDR3 length: 18 amino acids.

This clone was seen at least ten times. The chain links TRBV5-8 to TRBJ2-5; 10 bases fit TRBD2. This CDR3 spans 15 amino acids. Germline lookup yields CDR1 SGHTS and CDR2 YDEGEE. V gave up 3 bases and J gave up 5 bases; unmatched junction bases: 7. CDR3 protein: CASSSSGREEETQYF. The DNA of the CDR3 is TGTGCCAGCAGCTCGAGCGGGAGGGAGGAGGAGACCCAGTACTTC.

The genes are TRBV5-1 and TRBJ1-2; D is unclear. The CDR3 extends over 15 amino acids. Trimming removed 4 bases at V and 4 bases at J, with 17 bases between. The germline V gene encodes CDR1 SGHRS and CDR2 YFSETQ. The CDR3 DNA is TGCGCCAGCAGCCCCGGCCCCCTTAGCGGCTATGGCTACACCTTC. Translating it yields CASSPGPLSGYGYTF. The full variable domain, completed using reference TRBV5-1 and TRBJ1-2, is KAGVTQTPRYLIKTRGQQVTLSCSPISGHRSVSWYQQTPGQGLQFLFEYFSETQRNKGNFPGRFSGRQFSNSRSEMNVSTLELGDSALYLCASSPGPLSGYGYTFGSGTRLTVV.

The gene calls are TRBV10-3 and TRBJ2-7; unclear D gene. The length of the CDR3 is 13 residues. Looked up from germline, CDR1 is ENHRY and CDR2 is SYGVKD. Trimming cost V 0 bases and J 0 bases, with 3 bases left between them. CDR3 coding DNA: TGTGCCATCAGTGAGTCCAGCTCCTACGAGCAGTACTTC. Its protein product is CAISESSSYEQYF.

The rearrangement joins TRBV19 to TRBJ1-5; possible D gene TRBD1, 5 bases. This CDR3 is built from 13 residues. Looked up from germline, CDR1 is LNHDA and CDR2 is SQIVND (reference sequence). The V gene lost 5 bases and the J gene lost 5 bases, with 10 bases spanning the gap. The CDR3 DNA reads TGTGCCAGTAGTCCAGGGTGGGATCAGCCCCAGCATTTT. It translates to CASSPGWDQPQHF.

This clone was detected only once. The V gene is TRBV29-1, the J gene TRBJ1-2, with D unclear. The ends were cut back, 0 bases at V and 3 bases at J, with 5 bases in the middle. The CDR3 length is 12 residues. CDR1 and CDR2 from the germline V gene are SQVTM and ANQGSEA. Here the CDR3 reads CSVEESYYGYTF. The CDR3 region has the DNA TGCAGCGTTGAAGAGAGCTACTATGGCTACACCTTC. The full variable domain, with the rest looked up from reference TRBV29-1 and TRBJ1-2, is SAVISQKPSRDICQRGTSLTIQCQVDSQVTMMFWYRQQPGQSLTLIATANQGSEATYESGFVIDKFPISRPNLTFSTLTVSNMSPEDSSIYLCSVEESYYGYTFGSGTRLTVV.

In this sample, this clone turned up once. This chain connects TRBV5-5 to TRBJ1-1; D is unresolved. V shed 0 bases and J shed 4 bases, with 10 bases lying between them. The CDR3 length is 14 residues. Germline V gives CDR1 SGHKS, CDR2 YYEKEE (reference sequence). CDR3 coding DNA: TGTGCCAGCAGCTTGGTTGGGGAGGGCACTGAAGCTTTCTTT. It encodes CASSLVGEGTEAFF.

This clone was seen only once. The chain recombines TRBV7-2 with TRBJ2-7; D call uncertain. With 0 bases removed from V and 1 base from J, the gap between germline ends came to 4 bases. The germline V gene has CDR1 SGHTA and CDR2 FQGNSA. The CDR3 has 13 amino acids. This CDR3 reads CASSLARSYEQYF. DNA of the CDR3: TGTGCCAGCAGCTTAGCCAGGTCCTACGAGCAGTACTTC.

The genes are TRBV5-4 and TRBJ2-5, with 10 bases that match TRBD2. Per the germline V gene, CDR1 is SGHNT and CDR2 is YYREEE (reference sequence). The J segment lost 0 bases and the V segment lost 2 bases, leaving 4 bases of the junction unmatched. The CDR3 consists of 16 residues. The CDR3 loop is CASSFGLAGDQETQYF. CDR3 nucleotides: TGTGCCAGCAGCTTTGGCCTAGCGGGGGACCAAGAGACCCAGTACTTC.

The CDR3 region is CAWSVDSNEKLFF. CDR3 DNA: TGTGCCTGGAGTGTCGACAGTAATGAAAAACTGTTTTTT. V and J are TRBV30 and TRBJ1-4; TRBD1 is a possible D gene (5 bases). This CDR3 region has 13 residues. The V gene's germline CDR1 is GTSNPN and CDR2 SVGIG (reference sequence). V gave up 0 bases and J gave up 4 bases, with 6 bases separating them.

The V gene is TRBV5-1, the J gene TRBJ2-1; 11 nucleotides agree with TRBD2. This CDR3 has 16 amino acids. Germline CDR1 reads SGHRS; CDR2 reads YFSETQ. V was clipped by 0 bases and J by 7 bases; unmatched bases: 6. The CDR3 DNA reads TGCGCCAGCAGCTTGGCTCCTAGCGGGGGGCATAATGAGCAGTTCTTC. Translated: CASSLAPSGGHNEQFF.